This TCR beta chain stems from a study of T-cell reconstitution after alpha-beta-depleted transplantation in children. Concerning this clonotype itself: No antigen is known for it.

Broader study findings: Surviving recipient T cells and thymic progenitors underlay high day-60 TCRbeta diversity in some patients. Among T cells one year after transplant, newly produced cells accounted for most counts and diversity.

CDR3 length equals 15 residues. V trimming: 2 bases; J trimming: 7 bases; junction bases outside the gene matches: 8. The germline V gene encodes CDR1 SGHRS and CDR2 YFSETQ. Unique molecular identifiers were incorporated into the prepared TCRbeta library. TCRdb re-called the PCR reads with MiXCR, one entry per CDR3 protein. Seen here are more than 120,000 distinct CDR3 sequences, 8.8% observed once, and the top ten hold 15% to 20%. The sequences come from PBMCs, mostly from graft donor cells, collected 180 days after TCRalphabeta/CD19-depleted stem cell transplant. This sequence was found in a female patient aged 2-15 years who had a stem cell transplant for congenital amegakaryocytic thrombocytopenia, so the T cells may come from the graft donor. The rearrangement joins TRBV5-1 to TRBJ2-1; 8 nucleotides agree with TRBD2. CDR3 nucleotide sequence: TGCGCCAGCAGCTTAGAGCGGGAGAGTGGTAATGAGCAGTTCTTC. It translates to CASSLERESGNEQFF.